This is a list of T cell receptor beta chains from one sample in a study of monozygotic twins with inflammatory bowel disease. TCRdb reprocessed the 5' RACE reads, with one entry per CDR3 protein and no DNA. This listing includes a few hundred thousand distinct CDR3 sequences. The specimen was blood. These receptors came from a human donor with ulcerative colitis or Crohn's disease, or a healthy co-twin of an affected twin (not recorded which). The CDR3 runs from the conserved cysteine through the conserved F or W.

j_gene | v_gene | len | CDR3aa
TRBJ1-5 | TRBV6-1 | 12 | CASTGSNQPQHF
TRBJ1-1 | TRBV18 | 13 | CASSPPGAPEAFF
TRBJ2-7 | TRBV5-1 | 19 | CASSPGDTLSLTLPYEQYF
TRBJ1-1 | TRBV30 | 13 | CAWSVRRNTEAFF
TRBJ2-6 | TRBV12-3/TRBV12-4 | 15 | CATSDGAGGANVLTF
TRBJ1-3 | TRBV2 | 17 | CASSDPGQGYSGNTIYF
TRBJ2-1 | TRBV30 | 16 | CAWRASGTSGTRRQFF
TRBJ1-6 | TRBV6-5 | 15 | CASSYRRDRNSPLHF
TRBJ1-2 | TRBV20-1 | 12 | CSARDSNYGYTF
TRBJ2-7 | TRBV5-1 | 16 | CASSSTSGGAKLEQYF
TRBJ1-1 | TRBV18 | 17 | CASSPQQGGHLNTEAFF
TRBJ1-2 | TRBV4-2 | 19 | CASSQDPGFSAGDNYGYTF